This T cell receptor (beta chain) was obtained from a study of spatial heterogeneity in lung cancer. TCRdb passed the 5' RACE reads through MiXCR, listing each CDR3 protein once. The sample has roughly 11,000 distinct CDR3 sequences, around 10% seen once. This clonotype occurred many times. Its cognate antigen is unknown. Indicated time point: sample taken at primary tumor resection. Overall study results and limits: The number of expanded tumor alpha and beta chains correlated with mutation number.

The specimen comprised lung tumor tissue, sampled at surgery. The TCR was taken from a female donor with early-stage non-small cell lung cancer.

The DNA of the CDR3 is TGTGCCAGCAGCCCGAGACTAGCGGGGGGCGGTGTTGGTGACGAGCAGTACTTC. Its translation: CASSPRLAGGGVGDEQYF. This chain connects TRBV4-2 to TRBJ2-7; TRBD2 aligns across 13 bases. CDR3 length: 18 residues. V gave up 4 bases and J gave up 5 bases; unmatched junction bases: 14. Germline CDR1 and CDR2: LGHNA and YNFKEQ.